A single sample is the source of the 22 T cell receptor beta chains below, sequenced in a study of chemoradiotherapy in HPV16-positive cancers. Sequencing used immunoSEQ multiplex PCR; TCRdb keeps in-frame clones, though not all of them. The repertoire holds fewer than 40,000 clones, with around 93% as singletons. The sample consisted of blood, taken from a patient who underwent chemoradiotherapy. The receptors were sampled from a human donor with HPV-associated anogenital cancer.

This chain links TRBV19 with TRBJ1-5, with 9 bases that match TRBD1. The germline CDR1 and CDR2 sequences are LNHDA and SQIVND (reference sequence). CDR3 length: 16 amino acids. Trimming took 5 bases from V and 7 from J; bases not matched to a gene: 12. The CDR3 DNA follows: TGTGCCAGTAGTTCCAAAAGCACGACAGGGGGACAGCCCCAGCATTTT. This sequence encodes CASSSKSTTGGQPQHF.

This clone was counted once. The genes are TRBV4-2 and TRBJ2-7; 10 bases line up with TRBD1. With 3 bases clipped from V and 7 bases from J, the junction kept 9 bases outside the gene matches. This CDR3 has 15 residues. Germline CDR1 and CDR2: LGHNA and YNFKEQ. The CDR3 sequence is CASSQEGQGLGEQYF. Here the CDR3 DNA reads TGTGCCAGCAGCCAGGAGGGACAGGGGTTAGGTGAGCAGTACTTC.

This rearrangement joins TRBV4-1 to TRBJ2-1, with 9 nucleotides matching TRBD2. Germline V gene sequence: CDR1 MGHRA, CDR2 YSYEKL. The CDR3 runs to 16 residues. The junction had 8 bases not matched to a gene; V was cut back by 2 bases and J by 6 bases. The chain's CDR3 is CASSQRSGGSPNEQFF. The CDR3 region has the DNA TGCGCCAGCAGCCAAAGGAGCGGGGGGAGTCCCAATGAGCAGTTCTTC.

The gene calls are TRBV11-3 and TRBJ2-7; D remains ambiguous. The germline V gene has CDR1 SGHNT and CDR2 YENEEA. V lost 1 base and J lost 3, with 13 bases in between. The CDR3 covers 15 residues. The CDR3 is CASSLGRRKLYEQYF. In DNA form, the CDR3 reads TGTGCCAGCAGCTTAGGCCGTCGAAAGCTCTACGAGCAGTACTTC.

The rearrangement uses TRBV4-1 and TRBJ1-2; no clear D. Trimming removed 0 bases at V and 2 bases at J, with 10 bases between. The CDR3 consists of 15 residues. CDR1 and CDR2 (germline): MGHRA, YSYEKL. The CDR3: CASSQEDWANYGYTF. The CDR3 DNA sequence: TGCGCCAGCAGCCAAGAAGACTGGGCCAACTATGGCTACACCTTC.

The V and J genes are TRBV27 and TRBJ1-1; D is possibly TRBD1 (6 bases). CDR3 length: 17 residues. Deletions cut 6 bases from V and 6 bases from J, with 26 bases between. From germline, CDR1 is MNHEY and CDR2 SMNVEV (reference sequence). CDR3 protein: CASSPWPPDSISAEAFF. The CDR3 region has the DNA TGTGCCAGCAGCCCCTGGCCACCGGACAGTATCAGCGCTGAAGCTTTCTTT.

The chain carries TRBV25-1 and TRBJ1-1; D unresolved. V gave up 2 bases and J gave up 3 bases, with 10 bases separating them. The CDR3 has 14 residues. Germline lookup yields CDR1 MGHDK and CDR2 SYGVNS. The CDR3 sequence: CASSEVWEDTEAFF. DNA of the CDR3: TGTGCCAGCAGTGAAGTCTGGGAGGACACTGAAGCTTTCTTT.

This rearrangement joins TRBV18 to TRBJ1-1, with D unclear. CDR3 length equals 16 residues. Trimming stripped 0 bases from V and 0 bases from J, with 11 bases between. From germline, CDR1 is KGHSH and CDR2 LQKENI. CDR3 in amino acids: CASSPPKGVMNTEAFF. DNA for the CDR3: TGTGCCAGCTCACCACCTAAAGGAGTCATGAACACTGAAGCTTTCTTT.

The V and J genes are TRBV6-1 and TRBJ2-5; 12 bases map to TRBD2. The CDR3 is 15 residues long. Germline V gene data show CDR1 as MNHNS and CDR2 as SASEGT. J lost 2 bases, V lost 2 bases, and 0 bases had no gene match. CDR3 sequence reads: CASSELAGGQETQYF. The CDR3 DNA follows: TGTGCCAGCAGTGAACTAGCGGGGGGGCAAGAGACCCAGTACTTC.

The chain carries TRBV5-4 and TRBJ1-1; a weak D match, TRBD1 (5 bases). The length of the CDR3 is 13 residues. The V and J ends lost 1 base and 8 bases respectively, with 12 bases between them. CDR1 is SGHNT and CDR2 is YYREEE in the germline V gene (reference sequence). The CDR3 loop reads CASSLQGRPEAFF. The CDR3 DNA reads TGTGCCAGCAGCTTGCAGGGTAGACCAGAAGCTTTCTTT. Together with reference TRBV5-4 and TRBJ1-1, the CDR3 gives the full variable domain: ETGVTQSPTHLIKTRGQQVTLRCSSQSGHNTVSWYQQALGQGPQFIFQYYREEENGRGNFPPRFSGLQFPNYSSELNVNALELDDSALYLCASSLQGRPEAFFGQGTRLTVV.

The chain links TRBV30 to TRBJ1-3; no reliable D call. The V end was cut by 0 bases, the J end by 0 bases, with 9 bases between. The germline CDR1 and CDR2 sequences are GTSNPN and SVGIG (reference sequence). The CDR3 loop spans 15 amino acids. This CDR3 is CAWSVRLFSGNTIYF. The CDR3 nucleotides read TGTGCCTGGAGTGTACGGCTTTTCTCTGGAAACACCATATATTTT. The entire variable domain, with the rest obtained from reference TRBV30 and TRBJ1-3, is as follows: SQTIHQWPATLVQPVGSPLSLECTVEGTSNPNLYWYRQAAGRGLQLLFYSVGIGQISSEVPQNLSASRPQDRQFILSSKKLLLSDSGFYLCAWSVRLFSGNTIYFGEGSWLTVV.

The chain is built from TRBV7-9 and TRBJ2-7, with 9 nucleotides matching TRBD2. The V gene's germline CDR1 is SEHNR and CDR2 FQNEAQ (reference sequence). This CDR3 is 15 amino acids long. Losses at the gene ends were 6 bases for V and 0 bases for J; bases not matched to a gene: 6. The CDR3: CASSKEAGGSYEQYF. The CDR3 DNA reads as TGTGCCAGCAGTAAAGAAGCGGGGGGCTCCTACGAGCAGTACTTC.

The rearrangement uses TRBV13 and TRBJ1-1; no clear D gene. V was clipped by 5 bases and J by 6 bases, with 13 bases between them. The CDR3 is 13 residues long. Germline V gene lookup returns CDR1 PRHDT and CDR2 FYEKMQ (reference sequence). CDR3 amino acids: CASSLRGFAEAFF. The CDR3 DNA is TGTGCCAGCAGCCTCCGGGGTTTCGCTGAAGCTTTCTTT.

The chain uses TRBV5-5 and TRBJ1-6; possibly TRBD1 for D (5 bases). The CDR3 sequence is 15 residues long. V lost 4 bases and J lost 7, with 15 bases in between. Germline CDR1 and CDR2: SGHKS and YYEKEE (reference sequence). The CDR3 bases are TGTGCCAGCAGCGGGGGGGACTCCGGAAATTCACCCCTCCACTTT. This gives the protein CASSGGDSGNSPLHF.

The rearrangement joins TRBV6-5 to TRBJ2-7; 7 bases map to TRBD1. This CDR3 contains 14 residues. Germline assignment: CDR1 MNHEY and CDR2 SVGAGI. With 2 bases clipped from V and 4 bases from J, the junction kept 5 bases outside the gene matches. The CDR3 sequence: CASSYGTESYEQYF. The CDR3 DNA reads TGTGCCAGCAGTTACGGGACAGAGAGTTACGAGCAGTACTTC.

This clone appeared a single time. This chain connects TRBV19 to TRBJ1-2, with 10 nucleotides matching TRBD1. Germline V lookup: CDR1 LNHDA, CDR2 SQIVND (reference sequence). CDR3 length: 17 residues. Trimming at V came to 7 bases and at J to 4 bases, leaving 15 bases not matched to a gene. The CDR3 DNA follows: TGTGCCAGTACTCCATACGGGACAGGGGTCCCTACCTATGGCTACACCTTC. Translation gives CASTPYGTGVPTYGYTF.

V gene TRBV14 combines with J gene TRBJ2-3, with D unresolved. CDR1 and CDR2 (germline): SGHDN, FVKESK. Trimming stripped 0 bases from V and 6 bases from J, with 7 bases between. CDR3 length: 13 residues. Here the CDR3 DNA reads TGTGCCAGCAGCCAAGATTTAAAGGATACGCAGTATTTT. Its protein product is CASSQDLKDTQYF.

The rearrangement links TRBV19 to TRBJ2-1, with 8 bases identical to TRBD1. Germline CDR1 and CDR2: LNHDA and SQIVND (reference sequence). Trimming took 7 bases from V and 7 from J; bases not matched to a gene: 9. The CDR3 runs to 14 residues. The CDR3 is CASNDRGSKNEQFF. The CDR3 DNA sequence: TGTGCCAGTAATGACAGGGGATCAAAGAATGAGCAGTTCTTC.

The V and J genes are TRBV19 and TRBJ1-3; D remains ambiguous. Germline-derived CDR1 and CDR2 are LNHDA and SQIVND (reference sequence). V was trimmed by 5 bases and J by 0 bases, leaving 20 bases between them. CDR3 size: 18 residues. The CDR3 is CASSHPAGKKLSGNTIYF. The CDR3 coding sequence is TGTGCCAGTAGTCACCCTGCGGGAAAAAAACTCTCTGGAAACACCATATATTTT.

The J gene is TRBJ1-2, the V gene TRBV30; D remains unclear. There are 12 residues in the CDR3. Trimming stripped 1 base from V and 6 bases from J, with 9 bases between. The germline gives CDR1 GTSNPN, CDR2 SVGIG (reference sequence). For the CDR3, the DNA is TGTGCCTGGAGTGCGGAAGGACATGGCTACACCTTC. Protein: CAWSAEGHGYTF.

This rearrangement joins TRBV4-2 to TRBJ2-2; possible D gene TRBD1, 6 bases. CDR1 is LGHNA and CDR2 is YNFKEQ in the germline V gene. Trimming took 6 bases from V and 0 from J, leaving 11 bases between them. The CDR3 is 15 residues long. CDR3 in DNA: TGTGCCAGCAGGCGGACAGAGGCGAACACCGGGGAGCTGTTTTTT. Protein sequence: CASRRTEANTGELFF.

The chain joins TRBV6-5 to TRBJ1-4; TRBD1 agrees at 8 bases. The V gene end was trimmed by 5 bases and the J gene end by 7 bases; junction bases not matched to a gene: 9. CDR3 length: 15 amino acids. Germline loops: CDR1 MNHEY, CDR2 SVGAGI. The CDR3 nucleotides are TGTGCCAGCAGTACATCGGACAGGGCGACTGAAAAACTGTTTTTT. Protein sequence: CASSTSDRATEKLFF.